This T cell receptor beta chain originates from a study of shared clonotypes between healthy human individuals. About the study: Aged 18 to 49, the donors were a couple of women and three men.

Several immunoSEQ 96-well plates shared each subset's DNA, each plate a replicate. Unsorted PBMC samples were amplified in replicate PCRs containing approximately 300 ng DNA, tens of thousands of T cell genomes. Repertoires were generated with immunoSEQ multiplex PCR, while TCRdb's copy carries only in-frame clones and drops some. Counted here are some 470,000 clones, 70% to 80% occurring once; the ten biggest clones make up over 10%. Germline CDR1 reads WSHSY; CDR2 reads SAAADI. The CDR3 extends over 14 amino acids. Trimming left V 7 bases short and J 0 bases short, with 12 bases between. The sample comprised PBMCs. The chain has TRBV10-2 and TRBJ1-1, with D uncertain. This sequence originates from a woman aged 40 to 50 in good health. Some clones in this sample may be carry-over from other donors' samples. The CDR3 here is CASIRTILNTEAFF. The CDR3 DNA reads TGCGCCAGCATCCGAACAATCCTGAACACTGAAGCTTTCTTT.